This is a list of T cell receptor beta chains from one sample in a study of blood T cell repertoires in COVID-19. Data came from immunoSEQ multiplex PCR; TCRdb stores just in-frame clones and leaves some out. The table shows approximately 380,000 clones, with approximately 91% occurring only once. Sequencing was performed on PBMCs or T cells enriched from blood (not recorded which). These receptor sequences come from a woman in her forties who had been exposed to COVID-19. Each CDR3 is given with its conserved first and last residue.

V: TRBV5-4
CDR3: CASSPGQSYEQYF

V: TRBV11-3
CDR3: CASSLEAGPLPYGYTF

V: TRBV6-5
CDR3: CASSPGQGAREQYF

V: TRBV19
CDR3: CASSMTSGDQETQYF

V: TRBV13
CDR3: CASSPRGAGGLETQYF

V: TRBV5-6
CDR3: CASSFFGGTDTQYF

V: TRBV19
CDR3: CASTGRLNTEAFF

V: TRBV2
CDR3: CASSEQGVSPYEQYF

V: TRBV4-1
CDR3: CASSQVGGQGGSNTGELFF

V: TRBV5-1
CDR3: CASSLYQDETEAFF

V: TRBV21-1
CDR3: CASPYLGGDRDEKLFF

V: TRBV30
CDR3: CACRTSGVGLGRETQYF

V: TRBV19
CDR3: CASSPLGGRGEKLFF

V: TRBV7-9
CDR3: CASSLSVDTGELFF

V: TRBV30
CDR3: CAWRGGRGTGELFF

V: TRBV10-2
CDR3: CASSGAGYSGNTIYF

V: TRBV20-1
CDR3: CSASNARAAGSYNSPLHF

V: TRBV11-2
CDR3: CASSSRLGSSGNTIYF

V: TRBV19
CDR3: CASSNRPANYGYTF

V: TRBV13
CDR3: CASSLGGRGTDTQYF

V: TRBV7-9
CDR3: CASSGSGGEGYTF

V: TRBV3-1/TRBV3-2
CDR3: CASSPQYNEQFF

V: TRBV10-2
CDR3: CASTGGGPEAFF

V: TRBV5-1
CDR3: CASSFDSLLGEKLFF

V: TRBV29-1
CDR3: CSARGGSGDTQYF

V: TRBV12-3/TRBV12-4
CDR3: CASSFRATKSKYF

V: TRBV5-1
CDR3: CASSQPQGGGNTIYF

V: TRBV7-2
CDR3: CASSPPGRVYGYTF

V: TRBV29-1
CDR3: CSVEEQGSGSTDTQYF

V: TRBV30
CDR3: CAWSARTSGRYEQYF

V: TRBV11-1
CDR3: CASSLELVGGVNEQFF

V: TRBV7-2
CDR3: CASSLGGVGQLEAFF

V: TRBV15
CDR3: CATSSPKGYSGGSDKNIQYF

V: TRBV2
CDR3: CAHPVGPIKSEAFF

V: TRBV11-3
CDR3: CASSPGLAGGRRGNIQYF

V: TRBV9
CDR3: CASSVAGGYGYTF

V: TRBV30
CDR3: CAWINGGGGYTF

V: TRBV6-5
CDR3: CASSRTGQRSYEQYF

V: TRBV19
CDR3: CASISVVGGPKNTEAFF

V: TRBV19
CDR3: CASTGAVPPHDTQYF

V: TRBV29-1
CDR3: CSVEVRGRRGTEAFF

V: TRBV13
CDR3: CASSPRRNYGYTF

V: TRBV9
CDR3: CASSVKGENSPLHF

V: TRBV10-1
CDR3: CASSSLLLRDEQYF

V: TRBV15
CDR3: CATGTSAEITGANVLTF

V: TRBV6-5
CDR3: CASSPQGTGNTIYF

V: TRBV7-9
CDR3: CASSPRLAGELFF

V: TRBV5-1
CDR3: CASSYNRESHEQYF

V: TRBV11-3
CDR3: CASSRSVGPHEQYF

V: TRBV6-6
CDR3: CASSPPGLAALAKNIQYF

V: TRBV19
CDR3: CASRGGRTEAFF